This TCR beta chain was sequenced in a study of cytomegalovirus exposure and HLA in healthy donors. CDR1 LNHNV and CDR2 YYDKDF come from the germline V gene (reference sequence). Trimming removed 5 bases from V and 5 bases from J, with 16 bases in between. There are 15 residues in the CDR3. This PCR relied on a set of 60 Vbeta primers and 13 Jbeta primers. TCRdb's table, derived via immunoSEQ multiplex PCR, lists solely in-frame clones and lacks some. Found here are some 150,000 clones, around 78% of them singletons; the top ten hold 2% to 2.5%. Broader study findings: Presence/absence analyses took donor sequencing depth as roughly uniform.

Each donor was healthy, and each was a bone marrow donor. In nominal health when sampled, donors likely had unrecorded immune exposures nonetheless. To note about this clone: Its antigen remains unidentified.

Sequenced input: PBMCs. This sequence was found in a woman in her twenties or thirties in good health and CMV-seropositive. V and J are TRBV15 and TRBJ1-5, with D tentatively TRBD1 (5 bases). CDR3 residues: CATSSHPGGDQPQHF. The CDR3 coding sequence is TGTGCCACCAGCTCCCATCCCGGAGGGGATCAGCCCCAGCATTTT.